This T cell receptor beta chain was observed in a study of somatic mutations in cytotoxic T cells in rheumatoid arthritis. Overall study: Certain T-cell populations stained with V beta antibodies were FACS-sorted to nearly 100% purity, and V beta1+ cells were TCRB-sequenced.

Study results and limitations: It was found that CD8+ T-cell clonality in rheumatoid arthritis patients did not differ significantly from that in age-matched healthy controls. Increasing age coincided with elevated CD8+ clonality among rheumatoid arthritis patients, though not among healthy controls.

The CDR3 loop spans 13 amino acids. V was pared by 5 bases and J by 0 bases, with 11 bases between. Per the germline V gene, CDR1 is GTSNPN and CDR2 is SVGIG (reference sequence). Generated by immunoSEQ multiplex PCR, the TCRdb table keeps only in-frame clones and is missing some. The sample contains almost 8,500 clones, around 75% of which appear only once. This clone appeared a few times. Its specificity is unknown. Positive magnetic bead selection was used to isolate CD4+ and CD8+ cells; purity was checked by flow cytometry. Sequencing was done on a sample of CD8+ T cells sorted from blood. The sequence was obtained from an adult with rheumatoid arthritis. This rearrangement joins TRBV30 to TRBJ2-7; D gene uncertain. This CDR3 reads CAWYVDDSYEQYF. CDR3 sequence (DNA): TGTGCCTGGTATGTAGACGACTCCTACGAGCAGTACTTC.